The rows below give T cell receptor beta chains drawn from one sample of a study of human T cells and chemical hapten exposure. TCRdb recomputed calls from the RACE reads with MiXCR, one row per CDR3 protein. The data show more than 150,000 distinct CDR3 sequences, 14% seen once. The starting material was whole blood, obtained in connection with sensitization to the hapten diphenylcyclopropenone (DPC). Receptor source: a woman in her twenties or thirties with alopecia areata. Some clones in this sample may be carry-over from other donors' samples. Both conserved end residues are part of each CDR3.

j_gene	v_gene	CDR3aa
TRBJ2-5	TRBV30	CAWGPGASQTETQYF
TRBJ1-2	TRBV4-3	CASSQGAGLYGYTF
TRBJ2-4	TRBV2	CASHGGLAKNIQYF
TRBJ2-3	TRBV29-1	CSVEEVGLTDTQYF
TRBJ1-5	TRBV6-4	CASSDDGHQPQHF
TRBJ1-6	TRBV27	CASSWGRSQNSPLHF
TRBJ1-1	TRBV5-1	CASSTGKTEAFF
TRBJ2-2	TRBV7-3	CASSLSAGNTGELFF
TRBJ2-5	TRBV6-6	CASSSPVQETQYF
TRBJ1-4	TRBV28	CASSFRGEKLFF
TRBJ2-6	TRBV5-1	CASREGSGANVLTF
TRBJ1-4	TRBV5-1	CASSSTGTGRNEKLFF
TRBJ1-2	TRBV7-9	CASSRGEKYGYTF
TRBJ1-2	TRBV19	CASYDRGPWGYTF
TRBJ2-1	TRBV7-2	CASSSLGGPPNNEQFF
TRBJ2-4	TRBV20-1	CSARAGTFIQYF
TRBJ1-2	TRBV7-6	CASSLRSPGQGIYGYTF
TRBJ2-1	TRBV12-3/TRBV12-4	CASSQTRYGNEQFF
TRBJ1-5	TRBV24-1	CATEDGMGNQPQHF
TRBJ2-2	TRBV15	CATRDKNTGELFF
TRBJ2-1	TRBV7-9	CASSRRLAGAYNEQFF
TRBJ2-3	TRBV7-8	CASTLIRDRGLGTQYF
TRBJ2-1	TRBV4-3	CASSQGLPGLAGSSYNEQFF
TRBJ2-5	TRBV4-1	CASSQDDGGQYQETQYF
TRBJ1-3	TRBV4-2	CASSQDAEGNTIYF
TRBJ2-7	TRBV6-6	CASRARGGQNEQYF
TRBJ2-7	TRBV4-1	CASSQGSGTYEQYF
TRBJ1-2	TRBV6-5	CASRGDRPYGYTF
TRBJ2-3	TRBV28	CASSAPTSGIRTDTQYF
TRBJ2-5	TRBV29-1	CSVKQGGETQYF
TRBJ2-5	TRBV12-3/TRBV12-4	CASSFLGSETQYF
TRBJ2-5	TRBV7-2	CASSPGEETQYF
TRBJ1-5	TRBV7-2	CASSLSSNQPQHF
TRBJ1-6	TRBV20-1	CSARGQGASPLHF
TRBJ2-7	TRBV9	CASGRGTQGHEQYF
TRBJ2-2	TRBV9	CASSAGTGLDTGELFF
TRBJ2-7	TRBV6-5	CASSRDNAFSYEQYF
TRBJ2-5	TRBV20-1	CSARVPRGEETQYF
TRBJ2-7	TRBV5-1	CASSSSAGEYEQYF
TRBJ2-5	TRBV4-1	CASSPGTGETQYF
TRBJ2-7	TRBV2	CASSSDSYEQYF
TRBJ2-5	TRBV7-9	CASSFSGGRQETQYF
TRBJ1-1	TRBV7-2	CASSHTVNTEAFF
TRBJ1-5	TRBV5-1	CASSLDGDQPQHF
TRBJ2-1	TRBV29-1	CSVERAEYNEQFF
TRBJ2-7	TRBV7-2	CASSLTGTGAYEQYF
TRBJ2-2	TRBV5-1	CASSLKREGELFF
TRBJ1-5	TRBV12-3/TRBV12-4	CASSSGQGTNQPQHF
TRBJ2-7	TRBV28	CASSLSSYEQYF
TRBJ2-3	TRBV11-2	CASSLDRFFTDTQYF
TRBJ1-1	TRBV29-1	CSVGGWQASGAFF
TRBJ2-7	TRBV11-2	CASSHVYEQYF
TRBJ1-6	TRBV10-3	CAISDDSSYNSPPHF
TRBJ1-2	TRBV2	CASSTSISGIYGYTF
TRBJ2-2	TRBV18	CASSPSTGQNTGELFF
TRBJ1-1	TRBV18	CASSLGKMNTEAFF
TRBJ1-5	TRBV29-1	CSVILPGLRNQPQHF
TRBJ1-1	TRBV6-5	CASSDLGTEAFF
TRBJ1-6	TRBV10-3	CAISGGLLAPLHF
TRBJ1-1	TRBV12-3/TRBV12-4	CASSPIGGAFF